The 29 T cell receptor beta chains presented below share a single source sample, sequenced in a study of blood T cell repertoires in COVID-19. Repertoires were generated with immunoSEQ multiplex PCR, while TCRdb's copy carries only in-frame clones and drops some. The data show some 80,000 clones, with approximately 90% seen just once and nearly 5% held by the top ten. The source material was peripheral blood. These receptors originate from a woman older than 75 with active or convalescent COVID-19.

As regards this clone: Being one base from a much bigger clone, this may be a read error. The genes are TRBV5-6 and TRBJ1-5, with D hard to call. V was clipped by 2 bases and J by 5 bases, with 5 bases between them. Germline values: CDR1 SGHDT, CDR2 YYEEEE. This CDR3 contains 12 residues. The CDR3 is CASSLGDQPQHF. The CDR3 DNA sequence: TGTGCCAGCAGCTTAGGAGATCAGCCCCAGCATTTT. The whole variable domain, filled in from reference TRBV5-6 and TRBJ1-5, reads DAGVTQSPTHLIKTRGQQVTLRCSPKSGHDTVSWYQQALGQGPQFIFQYYEEEERQRGNFPDRFSGHQFPNYSSELNVNALLLGDSALYLCASSLGDQPQHFGDGTRLSIL.

The J gene is TRBJ2-5, the V gene TRBV7-3, with 8 bases that match TRBD2. J was trimmed by 4 bases and V by 2 bases; bases with no gene match: 6. The CDR3 length is 15 residues. Per the germline V gene, CDR1 is SGHTA and CDR2 is FQGTGA. The CDR3 sequence: CASSLYGGALETQYF. DNA of the CDR3: TGTGCCAGCAGCTTATACGGGGGGGCGTTAGAGACCCAGTACTTC.

V is TRBV11-2 and J is TRBJ2-7; TRBD2 is a possible D gene (6 bases). Germline V gene sequence: CDR1 SGHAT, CDR2 FQNNGV. The V end lost 2 bases, the J end lost 4 bases, and 12 bases lay between the germline ends. The CDR3 has 14 residues. CDR3 in amino acids: CASSLLEGAYEQYF. The DNA for the CDR3 is TGTGCCAGCAGCTTATTGGAGGGAGCATACGAGCAGTACTTC.

The rearrangement uses TRBV5-1 and TRBJ2-5; 8 bases align to TRBD2. CDR3 length: 15 residues. CDR1 is SGHRS and CDR2 is YFSETQ in the germline V gene. J gave up 4 bases and V 4 bases, and 9 bases lay outside the gene matches. CDR3 loop: CASSASGTRGETQYF. CDR3 nucleotide sequence: TGCGCCAGCAGCGCCTCCGGGACTAGGGGAGAGACCCAGTACTTC. Using reference TRBV5-1 and TRBJ2-5 for the parts outside the CDR3, the full variable domain is KAGVTQTPRYLIKTRGQQVTLSCSPISGHRSVSWYQQTPGQGLQFLFEYFSETQRNKGNFPGRFSGRQFSNSRSEMNVSTLELGDSALYLCASSASGTRGETQYFGPGTRLLVL.

This sequence joins TRBV7-7 and TRBJ2-3, with 9 positions matching TRBD2. There are 15 residues in the CDR3. The V gene's germline CDR1 is SSHAT and CDR2 FNYEAQ (reference sequence). Trimming removed 5 bases from V and 3 bases from J; junction bases left unmatched: 6. CDR3 loop: CASSLGAGGTDTQYF. CDR3 DNA: TGTGCCAGCAGCCTAGGGGCGGGGGGGACAGATACGCAGTATTTT.

This sequence joins TRBV7-2 and TRBJ2-6, with D uncertain. V lost 2 bases and J 2 bases, leaving 7 bases between the germline ends. This CDR3 has 15 residues. The germline V gene encodes CDR1 SGHTA and CDR2 FQGNSA. The CDR3 DNA sequence: TGTGCCAGCAGCTTAAATCCGGCTGGGGCCAACGTCCTGACTTTC. Protein product: CASSLNPAGANVLTF.

This chain uses TRBV7-2 with TRBJ2-7; a possible D gene is TRBD1 (5 bases). V dropped 8 bases and J dropped 1 base, with 15 bases sitting between them. The CDR3 extends over 14 amino acids. Germline-derived CDR1 and CDR2 are SGHTA and FQGNSA. The CDR3 DNA follows: TGTGCCAGCTGTGTGGCAGGGCCGTCCTACGAGCAGTACTTC. Its protein product is CASCVAGPSYEQYF.

The chain couples TRBV6-2 or TRBV6-3 to TRBJ2-7, with D possibly TRBD2 on 7 matching bases. This CDR3 comprises 13 residues. The ends were cut back, 5 bases at V and 7 bases at J, with 15 bases in the middle. CDR1 is MNHEY and CDR2 is SVGEGT in the germline V gene. The CDR3 spells CASSPGGVGEQYF. The CDR3 nucleotides read TGTGCCAGCAGTCCGGGGGGCGTTGGTGAGCAGTACTTC.

The chain combines TRBV10-3 with TRBJ2-5; D unclear. Germline loops: CDR1 ENHRY, CDR2 SYGVKD. This CDR3 contains 14 residues. The ends were cut back, 0 bases at V and 4 bases at J, with 9 bases in the middle. The DNA for the CDR3 is TGTGCCATCAGTGAGTCGAGCAGAGGAGAGACCCAGTACTTC. This codes for CAISESSRGETQYF.

The V call is TRBV30, the J call TRBJ1-4; 8 bases align to TRBD1. Germline V gives CDR1 GTSNPN, CDR2 SVGIG (reference sequence). The CDR3 has 14 residues. Trimming cost V 5 bases and J 4 bases; bases outside gene matches: 6. Written as DNA, the CDR3 is TGTGCCTGGTCCCCGGGACAGGTTAATGAAAAACTGTTTTTT. This sequence encodes CAWSPGQVNEKLFF.

In its sample, this clone was seen once. The rearrangement joins TRBV19 to TRBJ2-2; TRBD1 might be the D (6 bases). V lost 6 bases, J lost 0 bases, and 17 bases lay in between. The CDR3 extends over 17 amino acids. The germline CDR1 and CDR2 sequences are LNHDA and SQIVND (reference sequence). The CDR3 spells CASRELRGQSNTGELFF. The CDR3 nucleotides are TGTGCCAGTAGAGAACTAAGGGGACAATCGAACACCGGGGAGCTGTTTTTT. The complete variable domain, with remaining parts taken from reference TRBV19 and TRBJ2-2, reads DGGITQSPKYLFRKEGQNVTLSCEQNLNHDAMYWYRQDPGQGLRLIYYSQIVNDFQKGDIAEGYSVSREKKESFPLTVTSAQKNPTAFYLCASRELRGQSNTGELFFGEGSRLTVL.

The rearrangement joins TRBV4-3 to TRBJ2-3, with D possibly matching TRBD1 (6 bases). With 3 bases removed from V and 6 bases from J, the gap between germline ends came to 13 bases. The germline CDR1 and CDR2 sequences are LGHNA and YSLEER. This CDR3 is built from 14 residues. The CDR3 DNA reads as TGCGCCAGCAGCCACAGAACAGGGATGGATACGCAGTATTTT. It translates to CASSHRTGMDTQYF.

The chain uses TRBV5-4 and TRBJ2-2, with 9 bases that match TRBD2. The CDR3 length is 15 residues. Germline V gene lookup returns CDR1 SGHNT and CDR2 YYREEE (reference sequence). Trimming removed 4 bases from V and 2 bases from J; junction bases left unmatched: 3. CDR3 sequence (DNA): TGTGCCAGCAGCCTAGCGGGACTAAACACCGGGGAGCTGTTTTTT. Translation: CASSLAGLNTGELFF.

V gene TRBV7-2 combines with J gene TRBJ2-7; D remains ambiguous. Trimming cost V 5 bases and J 2 bases, with 19 bases left between them. The CDR3 runs to 16 residues. Germline values: CDR1 SGHTA, CDR2 FQGNSA. CDR3 nucleotides: TGTGCCAGCAGCCAGCGACCTAGTGCAAAGACCTACGAGCAGTACTTC. Translation: CASSQRPSAKTYEQYF. Complete variable domain (other parts from reference TRBV7-2 and TRBJ2-7): GAGVSQSPSNKVTEKGKDVELRCDPISGHTALYWYRQSLGQGLEFLIYFQGNSAPDKSGLPSDRFSAERTGGSVSTLTIQRTQQEDSAVYLCASSQRPSAKTYEQYFGPGTRLTVT.

This chain uses TRBV18 with TRBJ2-1; TRBD1 aligns across 9 bases. CDR3 size: 12 residues. Trimming cost V 5 bases and J 9 bases; bases outside gene matches: 2. Germline CDR1 reads KGHSH; CDR2 reads LQKENI. The CDR3 here is CASSGTGTEQFF. The CDR3 coding sequence is TGTGCCAGCTCAGGGACAGGGACTGAGCAGTTCTTC.

This chain connects TRBV11-2 to TRBJ2-3, with 9 bases lining up with TRBD2. Germline CDR1 reads SGHAT; CDR2 reads FQNNGV. The CDR3 runs 17 residues. The V gene end was trimmed by 3 bases and the J gene end by 6 bases; junction bases not matched to a gene: 13. The CDR3 region has the DNA TGTGCCAGCAGCTTCTCCGGGGCGGGAGGGCCAGCGGATACGCAGTATTTT. Its protein is CASSFSGAGGPADTQYF. The variable domain in full, with the rest retrieved from reference TRBV11-2 and TRBJ2-3, is EAGVAQSPRYKIIEKRQSVAFWCNPISGHATLYWYQQILGQGPKLLIQFQNNGVVDDSQLPKDRFSAERLKGVDSTLKIQPAKLEDSAVYLCASSFSGAGGPADTQYFGPGTRLTVL.

The CDR3 loop is CASSLILGPYEQYF. The CDR3 bases are TGTGCCAGTAGTCTTATACTAGGGCCCTACGAGCAGTACTTC. This chain uses TRBV19 with TRBJ2-7, with D perhaps matching TRBD2 (5 bases). The CDR3 has 14 amino acids. Germline assignment: CDR1 LNHDA and CDR2 SQIVND (reference sequence). V was cut by 5 bases and J by 2 bases, with 13 bases left in between.

V is TRBV4-1 and J is TRBJ2-3, with a possible D match to TRBD2 (5 bases). The CDR3 is 16 residues long. V was trimmed by 10 bases and J by 3 bases, leaving 23 bases between them. Germline V gene sequence: CDR1 MGHRA, CDR2 YSYEKL. In DNA form, the CDR3 reads TGCGCCATAAACAAAGTCAGCGGAACAATTACAGATACGCAGTATTTT. It yields the protein CAINKVSGTITDTQYF.

The CDR3 region is CASTSNHRGPYGYTF. CDR3 DNA sequence: TGTGCCAGTACCTCAAACCACAGGGGGCCCTATGGCTACACCTTC. The chain recombines TRBV19 with TRBJ1-2; 9 bases are shared with TRBD1. Per the germline V gene, CDR1 is LNHDA and CDR2 is SQIVND (reference sequence). Germline trimming cut 7 bases from V and 4 bases from J; bases unmatched to any gene: 10. This CDR3 has 15 residues.

This clone was counted between two and nine times. The chain joins TRBV7-2 to TRBJ1-4; possibly TRBD1 for D (6 bases). Germline CDR1 and CDR2: SGHTA and FQGNSA. Trimming stripped 2 bases from V and 8 bases from J, with 12 bases between. CDR3 length equals 14 residues. This chain's CDR3 is CASSLSRGGEKLFF. In nucleotides, the CDR3 is TGTGCCAGCAGCTTATCCAGGGGTGGGGAAAAACTGTTTTTT.

The chain links TRBV5-1 to TRBJ2-1; 7 bases match TRBD2. Germline-derived CDR1 and CDR2 are SGHRS and YFSETQ. This CDR3 region has 16 residues. V lost 0 bases to trimming and J lost 1 base; unmatched junction nucleotides: 4. Here the CDR3 reads CASSLGASGSYNEQFF. The DNA for the CDR3 is TGCGCCAGCAGCTTGGGGGCTAGCGGATCCTACAATGAGCAGTTCTTC.

V usage is TRBV10-3 and J usage is TRBJ1-1; D is unclear. The germline gives CDR1 ENHRY, CDR2 SYGVKD. The V and J ends lost 3 bases and 1 base respectively, with 6 bases between them. This CDR3 is 13 amino acids long. CDR3 residues: CAISDQENTEAFF. The CDR3 nucleotides read TGTGCCATCAGTGACCAGGAGAACACTGAAGCTTTCTTT.

The CDR3 bases are TGTGCCAGCAGCCAAGATAACAGGGAAGAGCAGTACTTC. As protein: CASSQDNREEQYF. The V gene is TRBV3-1 (or the pseudogene TRBV3-2), the J gene TRBJ2-7, with a tentative D call TRBD1 (6 bases). Trimming stripped 0 bases from V and 7 bases from J, with 10 bases between. The CDR3 has 13 amino acids. The germline gives CDR1 LGHDT, CDR2 YNNKEL (reference sequence).

V is TRBV5-6 and J is TRBJ1-2; TRBD1 agrees at 7 bases. V lost 4 bases, J lost 8 bases, and 11 bases stayed unmatched. This CDR3 is built from 14 residues. Per the germline V gene, CDR1 is SGHDT and CDR2 is YYEEEE. The CDR3: CASSRGQFGVGYTF. In DNA, the CDR3 is TGTGCCAGCAGCCGGGGACAGTTTGGCGTGGGCTACACCTTC.

The chain links TRBV7-6 to TRBJ2-2; D unresolved. Germline V CDR1 and CDR2: SGHVS, FNYEAQ. The CDR3 has 16 amino acids. V was pared by 1 base and J by 7 bases, with 16 bases between. The CDR3 region has the DNA TGTGCCAGCAGCTTAGTTCGTCCGGGTTCGAGCGGGGAGCTGTTTTTT. Residues: CASSLVRPGSSGELFF.

The V and J genes are TRBV5-4 and TRBJ1-2; 7 bases map to TRBD1. The trim removed 3 bases at V and 7 bases at J, leaving 6 bases unmatched. The CDR3 extends over 13 amino acids. The germline CDR1 and CDR2 sequences are SGHNT and YYREEE (reference sequence). In nucleotides, the CDR3 is TGTGCCAGCAGCTCTCCAGGGGGAGGTGGCTACACCTTC. Translating it yields CASSSPGGGGYTF. Supplemented by reference TRBV5-4 and TRBJ1-2, the full variable domain reads ETGVTQSPTHLIKTRGQQVTLRCSSQSGHNTVSWYQQALGQGPQFIFQYYREEENGRGNFPPRFSGLQFPNYSSELNVNALELDDSALYLCASSSPGGGGYTFGSGTRLTVV.

This clone has a handful of counts. The CDR3 sequence is CASSSLGQPNYGYTF. As DNA, the CDR3 is TGTGCCAGCAGCTCCCTAGGACAGCCTAACTATGGCTACACCTTC. The chain combines TRBV5-6 with TRBJ1-2, with D perhaps matching TRBD1 (6 bases). The V end lost 3 bases, the J end lost 0 bases, and 12 bases lay between the germline ends. CDR1 is SGHDT and CDR2 is YYEEEE in the germline V gene. The CDR3 consists of 15 residues.

This chain joins TRBV5-1 and TRBJ1-1; D gene ambiguous. This CDR3 is 15 amino acids long. The germline gives CDR1 SGHRS, CDR2 YFSETQ. Trimming shortened V by 0 bases and J by 5 bases, and 14 bases separated the two germline ends. The CDR3 reads CASSLDVGKLTEAFF. As DNA, the CDR3 is TGCGCCAGCAGCTTGGATGTCGGGAAGTTGACTGAAGCTTTCTTT.

The CDR3 protein is CASSRETGYTEAFF. CDR3 sequence (DNA): TGTGCCAGCAGTAGGGAGACGGGATACACTGAAGCTTTCTTT. This chain links TRBV5-4 with TRBJ1-1; D unresolved. CDR3 length: 14 amino acids. Germline-derived CDR1 and CDR2 are SGHNT and YYREEE (reference sequence). Trimming took 5 bases from V and 3 from J, leaving 14 bases between them.